The following is a T cell receptor beta chain sequence with its context. The record originates from a study of cytomegalovirus exposure and HLA in healthy donors. V dropped 3 bases and J dropped 3 bases, with 15 bases sitting between them. Germline-derived CDR1 and CDR2 are SGHTA and FQGNSA. The CDR3 extends over 16 amino acids. With 60 Vbeta and 13 Jbeta primers, the PCR was carried out. Method: immunoSEQ multiplex PCR; TCRdb's copy keeps in-frame clones and lacks some. The sample has approximately 91,000 clones, around 60% seen once. This clonotype was obtained from a human donor in good health. This chain joins TRBV7-2 and TRBJ1-5; no reliable D call. Sequenced material: PBMCs. The CDR3 reads CASSFFGGSPNQPQHF. The CDR3, as DNA: TGTGCCAGCAGCTTTTTTGGCGGCTCCCCCAATCAGCCCCAGCATTTT.